This entry is about one T cell receptor beta chain. The same CDR3 also results from other DNA sequences found in this sample. The PCR ran on 60 Vbeta and 13 Jbeta primers. Repertoires were generated with immunoSEQ multiplex PCR, while TCRdb's copy carries only in-frame clones and drops some. The sample contains more than 100,000 clones, about 75% of which appear only once. This sample is drawn from a study of cytomegalovirus exposure and HLA in healthy donors. The receptor was isolated from a man in his 60s in good health and CMV-seropositive. The sample was PBMCs.

In DNA form, the CDR3 reads TGCGCCAGCAGCTTGGGTGCAGGGGGGAACACTGAAGCTTTCTTT. Translation: CASSLGAGGNTEAFF. The chain links TRBV5-1 to TRBJ1-1; 7 bases line up with TRBD1. V was clipped by 0 bases and J by 1 base; unmatched bases: 3. The CDR3 runs 15 residues. Germline-derived CDR1 and CDR2 are SGHRS and YFSETQ.